The 3 T cell receptor beta chains below all came from one sample that was sequenced in a study of sequential checkpoint blockade in melanoma. Sample treatment: randomized to nivolumab then ipilimumab (arm A) or the reverse (arm B). Repertoires were generated with immunoSEQ multiplex PCR, while TCRdb's copy carries only in-frame clones and drops some. The sample shows roughly 8,400 clones, about 21% of them seen only once. The sequencing used tumor tissue (inferred from file names), collected from a patient given nivolumab and ipilimumab in sequence. Every receptor here comes from a human donor with melanoma.

This clone appeared many times. The V call is TRBV6-8, the J call TRBJ2-5; D gene unclear. The length of the CDR3 is 17 residues. With 7 bases removed from V and 1 base from J, the gap between germline ends came to 22 bases. Per the germline V gene, CDR1 is MNHGY and CDR2 is SAAAGT. In DNA, the CDR3 is TGTGCCAGCACTATTTTCGACTGGTGGGGTTTCCAAGAGACCCAGTACTTC. Its translation: CASTIFDWWGFQETQYF.

This clone was detected only a few times. The chain joins TRBV28 to TRBJ1-2, with D uncertain. V gave up 5 bases and J gave up 0 bases, with 22 bases separating them. Germline values: CDR1 MDHEN, CDR2 SYDVKM. This CDR3 has 18 amino acids. This chain's CDR3 is CASSERYPRTGTNYGYTF. CDR3 nucleotide sequence: TGTGCCAGCAGTGAAAGATACCCGAGGACGGGAACTAACTATGGCTACACCTTC.

The CDR3 loop reads CASSFERGTEAFF. The CDR3, as DNA: TGCGCCAGCAGCTTTGAACGCGGCACTGAAGCTTTCTTT. The chain links TRBV23-1 to TRBJ1-1; D gene unclear. TRBV23-1 is treated as an ORF (open reading frame) with a function not yet certain. The CDR3 is made up of 13 amino acids. V was cut by 6 bases and J by 4 bases, with 12 bases left in between.